This T cell receptor (beta chain) stems from a study of T cells in Graves' hyperthyroidism and ophthalmopathy. The TCR beta CDR3 regions underwent amplification using RNA transcripts as the source. RT-PCR in the first round (using the HTBI primer set) targeted the TCR CDR3. Using its own MiXCR run on the multiplex PCR reads, TCRdb lists one record per CDR3 protein. The sample gives fewer than 650,000 distinct CDR3 sequences, over 45% of which show up once; around two fifths is in the top ten. This clonotype turned up a few times. Its antigen is as yet unknown. The CDR3 has 15 residues. Trimming shortened V by 5 bases and J by 3 bases, and 13 bases separated the two germline ends. Diagnosis rested on symptoms, serum thyroxine and TRAb, thyroid ultrasound, and orbital computed tomography. Findings and caveats of the study: Ophthalmopathy, which appeared later, was predicted by the model a median roughly 6.5 months before onset. In the blood, most expanded thyroid clonotypes above 0.001 appeared as well. From stable hyperthyroidism, ophthalmopathy was separated by a 13 V-J model.

Sequenced: peripheral blood or thyroid tissue (not recorded which). The chain uses TRBV12-3 or TRBV12-4 and TRBJ2-2; tentative D call: TRBD1 (6 bases). This TCR came from an adult woman with Graves' disease, either hyperthyroidism or ophthalmopathy (not recorded which). For the CDR3, the DNA is TGTGCCAGCAGTGAATTCAGGGGTGACACCGGGGAGCTGTTTTTT. Residues: CASSEFRGDTGELFF.